The 29 T cell receptor beta chains in this list originate from one sample, sequenced in a study of blood T cell repertoires in COVID-19. The repertoire was sequenced with immunoSEQ multiplex PCR; TCRdb's copy has only in-frame clones and lacks some. The data show some 59,000 clones, with about 89% seen just once and roughly 1.5% held by the top ten. The sequencing sample was made of peripheral blood. The receptors originated from a man aged 55 to 70 with acute or convalescent COVID-19.

J is TRBJ1-1 and V is TRBV6-1; no clear D. Trimming left V 3 bases short and J 10 bases short, with 9 bases between. CDR1 and CDR2 from the germline V gene are MNHNS and SASEGT. There are 11 residues in the CDR3. The CDR3 DNA reads as TGTGCCAGCAGTGAGGTCGCGCGAGCTTTCTTT. Translated, it gives CASSEVARAFF.

V is TRBV5-4 and J is TRBJ2-7; possible D gene TRBD2, 6 bases. Germline-derived CDR1 and CDR2 are SGHNT and YYREEE (reference sequence). The CDR3 totals 15 residues. Trimming took off 0 bases at V and 2 bases at J, with 12 bases between the two ends. The CDR3 DNA reads as TGTGCCAGCAGCTTGGGGACGGGGGACGCCTACGAGCAGTACTTC. It translates to CASSLGTGDAYEQYF.

The chain uses TRBV11-1 and TRBJ2-5, with TRBD1 matching 7 bases. From germline, CDR1 is SGHAT and CDR2 FQDESV (reference sequence). This CDR3 comprises 16 residues. J gave up 5 bases and V 5 bases, and 14 bases lay outside the gene matches. Written as DNA, the CDR3 is TGTGCCAGCAGCCTCCCCCCAACAGGGGCCAGGGAGACCCAGTACTTC. It is translated as CASSLPPTGARETQYF.

The rearrangement uses TRBV28 and TRBJ1-1; 8 bases are shared with TRBD1. CDR1 is MDHEN and CDR2 is SYDVKM in the germline V gene. The CDR3 contains 13 residues. The junction had 4 bases not matched to a gene; V was cut back by 5 bases and J by 5 bases. CDR3 coding DNA: TGTGCCAGCAGTCCAGGGGGCGGAACTGAAGCTTTCTTT. It encodes CASSPGGGTEAFF.

The rearrangement uses TRBV11-2 and TRBJ1-2; D possibly corresponds to TRBD1 (5 bases). The CDR3 loop spans 15 amino acids. V was pared by 1 base and J by 7 bases, with 16 bases between. Germline assignment: CDR1 SGHAT and CDR2 FQNNGV. The CDR3 region has the DNA TGTGCCAGCAGCTTAGGCGCGGGGGAAGGGTTTGGCTACACCTTC. It yields the protein CASSLGAGEGFGYTF.

The rearrangement uses TRBV5-6 and TRBJ2-7, with D uncertain. CDR3 size: 15 residues. Trimming stripped 0 bases from V and 0 bases from J, with 10 bases between. Germline V gene lookup returns CDR1 SGHDT and CDR2 YYEEEE. CDR3 bases: TGTGCCAGCAGCTTGGGAGCCTGGGCCTCCTACGAGCAGTACTTC. It codes for CASSLGAWASYEQYF.

The chain combines TRBV20-1 with TRBJ1-2; D remains ambiguous. CDR1 and CDR2 (germline): DFQATT, SNEGSKA (reference sequence). This CDR3 contains 11 residues. Trimming shortened V by 3 bases and J by 7 bases, and 9 bases separated the two germline ends. CDR3 bases: TGCAGTGCTAGTTTAGGAGCTGGCTACACCTTC. Translating gives CSASLGAGYTF.

The chain is built from TRBV6-5 and TRBJ1-2, with a possible D match to TRBD1 (5 bases). CDR3 length: 13 amino acids. The germline gives CDR1 MNHEY, CDR2 SVGAGI. V lost 8 bases, J lost 3 bases, and 13 bases lay in between. CDR3 amino acids: CASAKGVDYGYTF. CDR3 DNA sequence: TGTGCCAGCGCGAAAGGGGTGGACTATGGCTACACCTTC.

V gene TRBV30 combines with J gene TRBJ2-7; 7 nucleotides match TRBD2. The CDR3 is made up of 14 amino acids. Germline-derived CDR1 and CDR2 are GTSNPN and SVGIG (reference sequence). J was trimmed by 0 bases and V by 4 bases; bases with no gene match: 6. CDR3 residues: CAWNKGGGSYEQYF. The CDR3 DNA sequence: TGTGCCTGGAACAAGGGCGGGGGCTCCTACGAGCAGTACTTC.

This chain joins TRBV7-2 and TRBJ1-1; TRBD1 aligns across 10 bases. This CDR3 has 16 amino acids. V lost 2 bases, J lost 10 bases, and 13 bases stayed unmatched. The V gene's germline CDR1 is SGHTA and CDR2 FQGNSA. The CDR3 reads CASSLTPGQGPFRAFF. CDR3 DNA sequence: TGTGCCAGCAGCTTAACTCCGGGACAGGGGCCTTTTAGAGCTTTCTTT.

The genes are TRBV18 and TRBJ1-6; TRBD1 matches at 9 bases. Germline trimming cut 5 bases from V and 7 bases from J; bases unmatched to any gene: 3. CDR3 length: 14 residues. Germline CDR1 and CDR2: KGHSH and LQKENI. In DNA, the CDR3 is TGTGCCAGCTCAAGGGACAGGGTAAATTCACCCCTCCACTTT. Translation: CASSRDRVNSPLHF.

This chain uses TRBV5-1 with TRBJ2-1, with TRBD1 matching 9 bases. This CDR3 is built from 17 residues. The germline CDR1 and CDR2 sequences are SGHRS and YFSETQ. With V trimmed by 0 bases and J by 5 bases, 9 bases remained unmatched. CDR3 sequence: CASSLVRAGQGNNEQFF. The CDR3 DNA follows: TGCGCCAGCAGCTTGGTGCGGGCGGGACAGGGAAACAATGAGCAGTTCTTC.

The chain employs TRBV24-1 and TRBJ2-5, with D possibly matching TRBD1 (6 bases). Trimming took 4 bases from V and 4 from J, leaving 9 bases between them. The germline CDR1 and CDR2 sequences are KGHDR and SFDVKD. The CDR3 runs 13 residues. The DNA for the CDR3 is TGTGCCACCAGTGAGCTCAGGGGAGAGACCCAGTACTTC. This codes for CATSELRGETQYF.

The rearrangement uses TRBV5-6 and TRBJ2-7; TRBD1 agrees at 9 bases. The germline gives CDR1 SGHDT, CDR2 YYEEEE. V dropped 3 bases and J dropped 5; count of bases not matched to a gene: 3. This CDR3 has 13 amino acids. CDR3 sequence: CASSSTGGNEQYF. For the CDR3, the DNA is TGTGCCAGCAGCTCGACAGGGGGGAACGAGCAGTACTTC.

V gene TRBV27 combines with J gene TRBJ1-6; no firm D call. This CDR3 contains 16 residues. In germline, CDR1 is MNHEY, CDR2 SMNVEV (reference sequence). V was clipped by 8 bases and J by 6 bases, with 20 bases between them. CDR3 sequence (DNA): TGTGCCAGCCGCCCCGGGAGGGTGCTTGGTAATTCACCCCTCCACTTT. Encoded protein: CASRPGRVLGNSPLHF.

This clone was found once. The chain recombines TRBV7-9 with TRBJ1-1; no clear D gene. The CDR3 consists of 13 residues. Germline CDR1 and CDR2: SEHNR and FQNEAQ (reference sequence). The ends were cut back, 4 bases at V and 1 base at J, with 7 bases in the middle. The CDR3 is CASSSPGNTEAFF. DNA for the CDR3: TGTGCCAGCAGCTCCCCAGGGAACACTGAAGCTTTCTTT. The variable domain in full, completed from reference TRBV7-9 and TRBJ1-1, reads DTGVSQNPRHKITKRGQNVTFRCDPISEHNRLYWYRQTLGQGPEFLTYFQNEAQLEKSRLLSDRFSAERPKGSFSTLEIQRTEQGDSAMYLCASSSPGNTEAFFGQGTRLTVV.

The chain couples TRBV2 to TRBJ2-3; 7 positions match TRBD2. The CDR3 consists of 14 residues. Germline V gene data show CDR1 as SNHLY and CDR2 as FYNNEI. J lost 5 bases, V lost 6 bases, and 8 bases had no gene match. CDR3 residues: CASRLERGGDTQYF. The CDR3 DNA follows: TGTGCCAGCAGGTTGGAGCGGGGAGGAGATACGCAGTATTTT.

This clone was picked up a small number of times. The chain combines TRBV27 with TRBJ1-1, with D maybe TRBD1 (6 bases). Between the trimmed V and J ends, which lost 4 bases and 1 base, there was a span of 13 bases. This CDR3 is built from 15 residues. Germline-derived CDR1 and CDR2 are MNHEY and SMNVEV (reference sequence). CDR3 region: CASSSRTAPNTEAFF. The CDR3 DNA is TGTGCCAGCAGTTCGCGGACAGCGCCGAACACTGAAGCTTTCTTT.

The rearrangement uses TRBV30 and TRBJ2-6; tentative D call: TRBD1 (5 bases). The CDR3 is made up of 14 amino acids. Between the trimmed V and J ends, which lost 3 bases and 2 bases, there was a span of 8 bases. Germline-derived CDR1 and CDR2 are GTSNPN and SVGIG (reference sequence). The CDR3 spells CAWSRAAGANVLTF. The CDR3, as DNA: TGTGCCTGGAGCAGGGCGGCTGGGGCCAACGTCCTGACTTTC.

This chain connects TRBV9 to TRBJ2-2; 12 bases match TRBD2. The CDR3 has 20 amino acids. Losses at the gene ends were 0 bases for V and 4 bases for J; bases not matched to a gene: 13. Per the germline V gene, CDR1 is SGDLS and CDR2 is YYNGEE. The CDR3 DNA follows: TGTGCCAGCAGCGTAGAGGGTCCTAGCGGGGGGGCCAGGACCACCGGGGAGCTGTTTTTT. Translated: CASSVEGPSGGARTTGELFF.

The gene calls are TRBV9 and TRBJ1-5; D not resolved. The CDR3 contains 14 residues. Germline V CDR1 and CDR2: SGDLS, YYNGEE. Trimming pared 4 bases from V and 5 bases from J, leaving 13 bases between. The DNA of the CDR3 is TGTGCCAGCAGCCCCCGTTTGGCCGATCAGCCCCAGCATTTT. This codes for CASSPRLADQPQHF.

This CDR3 reads CASSSTGDQPQHF. CDR3 bases: TGTGCCAGCAGTAGTACAGGGGATCAGCCCCAGCATTTT. The V gene is TRBV6-6, the J gene TRBJ1-5; 7 bases map to TRBD1. CDR1 and CDR2 (germline): MNHNY, SVGAGI (reference sequence). This CDR3 is built from 13 residues. Losses at the gene ends were 5 bases for V and 5 bases for J; bases not matched to a gene: 3.

The DNA for the CDR3 is TGTGCCAGCAGTTCACGACAGGGGATGAACACTGAAGCTTTCTTT. As protein: CASSSRQGMNTEAFF. The chain uses TRBV27 and TRBJ1-1; the match to TRBD1 covers 8 bases. The length of the CDR3 is 15 residues. V shed 4 bases, J shed 0 bases, and the junction held 4 bases outside the gene matches. Germline-derived CDR1 and CDR2 are MNHEY and SMNVEV (reference sequence).

This clone came up once. The rearrangement uses TRBV9 and TRBJ2-1, with 10 bases that match TRBD1. The CDR3 sequence is 15 residues long. CDR1 and CDR2 from the germline V gene are SGDLS and YYNGEE. Trimming at V came to 4 bases and at J to 6 bases, leaving 7 bases not matched to a gene. CDR3 protein: CASSRTGGFSNEQFF. In DNA form, the CDR3 reads TGTGCCAGCAGCCGGACAGGGGGGTTTTCCAATGAGCAGTTCTTC. Variable domain in full (rest from reference TRBV9 and TRBJ2-1): DSGVTQTPKHLITATGQRVTLRCSPRSGDLSVYWYQQSLDQGLQFLIQYYNGEERAKGNILERFSAQQFPDLHSELNLSSLELGDSALYFCASSRTGGFSNEQFFGPGTRLTVL.

V and J are TRBV6-6 and TRBJ1-5; the match to TRBD1 covers 8 bases. V shed 6 bases and J 5 bases; nucleotides not matched to a gene: 3. This CDR3 contains 13 residues. Germline V gives CDR1 MNHNY, CDR2 SVGAGI (reference sequence). CDR3 in DNA: TGTGCCAGCAGCCTACAGGGGGATCAGCCCCAGCATTTT. This translates into CASSLQGDQPQHF.

This rearrangement joins TRBV4-1 to TRBJ1-2; TRBD1 matches at 8 bases. Germline loops: CDR1 MGHRA, CDR2 YSYEKL. After removal of 7 bases from V and 7 bases from J, the junction contained 17 bases not matched to a gene. This CDR3 comprises 16 residues. The CDR3 DNA sequence: TGCGCCAGCACCTCAACCCTCGGACAGGGAAGAAGTGGCTACACCTTC. It codes for CASTSTLGQGRSGYTF.

The genes are TRBV6-1 and TRBJ1-1; TRBD1 matches at 8 bases. The V segment lost 4 bases and the J segment 3 bases; nucleotides outside the gene matches: 10. CDR3 size: 16 residues. CDR1 and CDR2 (germline): MNHNS, SASEGT. CDR3 in amino acids: CASSAQGARKDTEAFF. In nucleotides, the CDR3 is TGTGCCAGCAGTGCTCAGGGGGCGCGGAAAGACACTGAAGCTTTCTTT.

This clone was picked up a small number of times. This CDR3 is CASSVLRTGIQPQHF. The CDR3 coding sequence is TGTGCCAGCAGCGTACTGAGGACAGGGATCCAGCCCCAGCATTTT. The chain carries TRBV5-8 and TRBJ1-5; 8 nucleotides agree with TRBD1. The germline CDR1 and CDR2 sequences are SGHTS and YDEGEE. This CDR3 is 15 amino acids long. Trimming took 4 bases from V and 7 from J; bases not matched to a gene: 10.

J is TRBJ2-5 and V is TRBV6-1; tentatively, D is TRBD1 (6 bases). Trimming left V 2 bases short and J 1 base short, with 17 bases between. Germline lookup yields CDR1 MNHNS and CDR2 SASEGT. The CDR3 totals 17 residues. CDR3 sequence reads: CASSEMPAGVPQETQYF. The DNA of the CDR3 is TGTGCCAGCAGTGAAATGCCGGCAGGGGTTCCCCAAGAGACCCAGTACTTC.